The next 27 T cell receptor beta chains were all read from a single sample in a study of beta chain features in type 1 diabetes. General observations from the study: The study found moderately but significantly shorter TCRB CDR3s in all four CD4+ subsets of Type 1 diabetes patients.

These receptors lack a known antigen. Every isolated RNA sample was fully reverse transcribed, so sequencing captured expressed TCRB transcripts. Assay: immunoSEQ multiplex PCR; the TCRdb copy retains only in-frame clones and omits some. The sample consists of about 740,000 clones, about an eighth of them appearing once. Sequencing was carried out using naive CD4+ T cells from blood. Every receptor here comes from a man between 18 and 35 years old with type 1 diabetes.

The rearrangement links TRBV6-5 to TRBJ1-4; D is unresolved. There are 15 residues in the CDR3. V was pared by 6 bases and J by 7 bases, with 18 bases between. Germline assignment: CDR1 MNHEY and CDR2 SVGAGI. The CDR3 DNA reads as TGTGCCAGCAGGGAATCGGACGGCTGGAGTGAAAAACTGTTTTTT. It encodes CASRESDGWSEKLFF.

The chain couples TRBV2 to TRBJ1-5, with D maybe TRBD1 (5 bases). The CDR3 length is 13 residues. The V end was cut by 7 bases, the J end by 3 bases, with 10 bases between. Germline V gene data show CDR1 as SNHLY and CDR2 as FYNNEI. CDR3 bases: TGTGCCAGCACCCCAGGGATCAATCAGCCCCAGCATTTT. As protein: CASTPGINQPQHF.

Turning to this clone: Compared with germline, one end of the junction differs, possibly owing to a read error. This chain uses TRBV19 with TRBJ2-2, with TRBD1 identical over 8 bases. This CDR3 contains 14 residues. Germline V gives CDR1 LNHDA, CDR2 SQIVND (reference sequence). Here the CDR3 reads CAGRQGSSTGELFF. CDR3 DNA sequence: TGTGCCGGTAGACAGGGGTCGAGCACCGGGGAGCTGTTTTTT.

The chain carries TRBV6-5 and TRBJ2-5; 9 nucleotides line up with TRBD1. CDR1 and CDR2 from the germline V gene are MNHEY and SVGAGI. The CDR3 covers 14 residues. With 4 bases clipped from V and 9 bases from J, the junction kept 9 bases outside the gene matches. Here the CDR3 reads CASSSWTGDSSQYF. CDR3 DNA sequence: TGTGCCAGCAGTTCCTGGACAGGGGACAGCTCCCAGTACTTC.

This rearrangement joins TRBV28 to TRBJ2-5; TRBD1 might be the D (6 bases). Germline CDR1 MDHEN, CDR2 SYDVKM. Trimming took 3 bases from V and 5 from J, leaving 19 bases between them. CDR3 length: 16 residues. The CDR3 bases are TGTGCCAGCAGTTTGCCCCAAGGGGGTACCGGCGAGACCCAGTACTTC. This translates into CASSLPQGGTGETQYF.

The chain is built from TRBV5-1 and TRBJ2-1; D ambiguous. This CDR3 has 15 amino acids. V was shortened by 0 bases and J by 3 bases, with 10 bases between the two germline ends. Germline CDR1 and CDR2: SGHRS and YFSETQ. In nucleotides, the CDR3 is TGCGCCAGCAGCTTGGGATTAGACCGCTACAATGAGCAGTTCTTC. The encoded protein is CASSLGLDRYNEQFF. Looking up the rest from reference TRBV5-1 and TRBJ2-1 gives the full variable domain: KAGVTQTPRYLIKTRGQQVTLSCSPISGHRSVSWYQQTPGQGLQFLFEYFSETQRNKGNFPGRFSGRQFSNSRSEMNVSTLELGDSALYLCASSLGLDRYNEQFFGPGTRLTVL.

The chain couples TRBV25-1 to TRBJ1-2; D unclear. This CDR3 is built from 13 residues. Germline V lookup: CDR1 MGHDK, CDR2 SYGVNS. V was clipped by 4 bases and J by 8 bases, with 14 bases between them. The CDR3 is CASSGEPVKGYTF. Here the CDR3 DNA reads TGTGCCAGCAGTGGAGAGCCCGTTAAGGGCTACACCTTC.

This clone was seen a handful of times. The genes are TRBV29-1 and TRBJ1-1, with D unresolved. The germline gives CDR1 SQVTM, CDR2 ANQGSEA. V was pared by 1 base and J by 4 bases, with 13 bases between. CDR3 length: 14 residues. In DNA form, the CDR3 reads TGCAGCGTTGAAGCTGTGAGCGAAGGCACTGAAGCTTTCTTT. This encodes CSVEAVSEGTEAFF.

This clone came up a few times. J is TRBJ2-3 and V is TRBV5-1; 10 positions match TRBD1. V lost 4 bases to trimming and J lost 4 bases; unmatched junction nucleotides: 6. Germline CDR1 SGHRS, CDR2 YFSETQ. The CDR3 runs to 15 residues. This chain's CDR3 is CASSPGQGFADTQYF. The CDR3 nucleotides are TGCGCCAGCAGCCCGGGACAGGGGTTCGCAGATACGCAGTATTTT. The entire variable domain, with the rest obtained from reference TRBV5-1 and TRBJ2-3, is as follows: KAGVTQTPRYLIKTRGQQVTLSCSPISGHRSVSWYQQTPGQGLQFLFEYFSETQRNKGNFPGRFSGRQFSNSRSEMNVSTLELGDSALYLCASSPGQGFADTQYFGPGTRLTVL.

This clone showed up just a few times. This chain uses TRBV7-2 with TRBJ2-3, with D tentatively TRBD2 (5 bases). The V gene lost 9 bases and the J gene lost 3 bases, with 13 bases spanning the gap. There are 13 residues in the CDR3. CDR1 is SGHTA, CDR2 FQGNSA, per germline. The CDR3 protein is CARGKRDTDTQYF. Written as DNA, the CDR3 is TGTGCCAGAGGGAAGAGGGATACAGATACGCAGTATTTT.

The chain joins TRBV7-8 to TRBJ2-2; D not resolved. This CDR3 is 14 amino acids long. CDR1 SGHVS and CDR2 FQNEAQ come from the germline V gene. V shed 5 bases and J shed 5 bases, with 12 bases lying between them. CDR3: CASSPSFATGELFF. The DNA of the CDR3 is TGTGCCAGCAGCCCCAGCTTCGCTACCGGGGAGCTGTTTTTT.

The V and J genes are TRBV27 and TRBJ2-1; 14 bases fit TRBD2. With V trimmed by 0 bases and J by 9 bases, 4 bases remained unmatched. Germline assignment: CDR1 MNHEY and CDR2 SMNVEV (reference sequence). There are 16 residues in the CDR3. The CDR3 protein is CASSLSGTSGGGEQFF. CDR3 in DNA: TGTGCCAGCAGTTTATCTGGGACTAGCGGGGGAGGTGAGCAGTTCTTC.

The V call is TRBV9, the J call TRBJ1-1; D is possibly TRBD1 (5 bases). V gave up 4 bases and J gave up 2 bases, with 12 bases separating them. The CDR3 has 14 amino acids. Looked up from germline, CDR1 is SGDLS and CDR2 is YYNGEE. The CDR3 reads CASSQGRTNTEAFF. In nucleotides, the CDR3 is TGTGCCAGCAGCCAGGGACGGACAAACACTGAAGCTTTCTTT.

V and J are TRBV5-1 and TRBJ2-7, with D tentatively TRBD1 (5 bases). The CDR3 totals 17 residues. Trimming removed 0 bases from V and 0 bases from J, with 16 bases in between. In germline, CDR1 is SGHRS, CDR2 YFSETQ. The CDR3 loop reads CASSLGPKGQNSYEQYF. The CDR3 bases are TGCGCCAGCAGCTTGGGCCCCAAGGGGCAAAACTCCTACGAGCAGTACTTC.

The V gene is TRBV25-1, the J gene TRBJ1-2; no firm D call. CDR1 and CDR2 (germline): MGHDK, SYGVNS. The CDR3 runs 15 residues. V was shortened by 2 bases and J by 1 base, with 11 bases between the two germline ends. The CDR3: CASSEHGVGNYGYTF. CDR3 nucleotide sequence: TGTGCCAGCAGTGAACACGGGGTCGGTAACTATGGCTACACCTTC.

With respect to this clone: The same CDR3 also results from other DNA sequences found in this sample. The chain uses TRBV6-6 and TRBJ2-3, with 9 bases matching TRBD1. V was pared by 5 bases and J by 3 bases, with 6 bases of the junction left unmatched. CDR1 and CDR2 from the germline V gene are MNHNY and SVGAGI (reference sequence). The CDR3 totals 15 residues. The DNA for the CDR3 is TGTGCCAGCAGTGCCCCGGACAGGGGAACAGATACGCAGTATTTT. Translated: CASSAPDRGTDTQYF.

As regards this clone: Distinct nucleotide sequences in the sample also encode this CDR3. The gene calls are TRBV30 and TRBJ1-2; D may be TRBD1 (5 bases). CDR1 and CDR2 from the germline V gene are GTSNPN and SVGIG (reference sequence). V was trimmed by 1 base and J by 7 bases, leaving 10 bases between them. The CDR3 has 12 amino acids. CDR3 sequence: CAWSGTGGGYTF. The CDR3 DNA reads TGTGCCTGGAGTGGAACAGGCGGTGGCTACACCTTC.

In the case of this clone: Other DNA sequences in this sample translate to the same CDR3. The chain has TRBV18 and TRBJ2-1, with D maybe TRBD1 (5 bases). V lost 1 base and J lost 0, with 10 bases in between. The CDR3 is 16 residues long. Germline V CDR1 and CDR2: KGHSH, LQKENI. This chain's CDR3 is CASSPRQGSSYNEQFF. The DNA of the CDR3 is TGTGCCAGCTCACCACGGCAGGGCAGCTCCTACAATGAGCAGTTCTTC.

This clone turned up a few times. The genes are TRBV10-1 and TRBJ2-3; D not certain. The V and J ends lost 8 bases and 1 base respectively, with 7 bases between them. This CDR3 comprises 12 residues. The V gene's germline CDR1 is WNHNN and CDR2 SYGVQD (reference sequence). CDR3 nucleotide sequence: TGCGCCAGCGGTAGGGGCACAGATACGCAGTATTTT. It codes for CASGRGTDTQYF.

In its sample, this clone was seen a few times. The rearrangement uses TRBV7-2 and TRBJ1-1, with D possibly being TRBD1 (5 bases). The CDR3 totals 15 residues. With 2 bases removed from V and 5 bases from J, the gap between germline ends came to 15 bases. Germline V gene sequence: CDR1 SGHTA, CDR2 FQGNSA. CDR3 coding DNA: TGTGCCAGCAGCTTAACTCCAGGGATGAGAACTGAAGCTTTCTTT. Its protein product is CASSLTPGMRTEAFF.

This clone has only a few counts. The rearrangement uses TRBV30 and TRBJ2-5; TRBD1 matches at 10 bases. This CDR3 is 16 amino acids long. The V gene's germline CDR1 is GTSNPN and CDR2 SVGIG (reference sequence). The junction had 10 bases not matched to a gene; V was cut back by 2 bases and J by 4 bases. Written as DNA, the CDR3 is TGTGCCTGGAGTAGGGGACAGGGGAAGGTAGGAGAGACCCAGTACTTC. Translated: CAWSRGQGKVGETQYF.

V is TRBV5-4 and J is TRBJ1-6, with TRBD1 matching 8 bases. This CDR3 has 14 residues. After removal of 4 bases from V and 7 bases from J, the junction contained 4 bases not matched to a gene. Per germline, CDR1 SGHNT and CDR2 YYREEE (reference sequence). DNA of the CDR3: TGTGCCAGCAGCGGTACAGGGGGGAATTCACCCCTCCACTTT. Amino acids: CASSGTGGNSPLHF.

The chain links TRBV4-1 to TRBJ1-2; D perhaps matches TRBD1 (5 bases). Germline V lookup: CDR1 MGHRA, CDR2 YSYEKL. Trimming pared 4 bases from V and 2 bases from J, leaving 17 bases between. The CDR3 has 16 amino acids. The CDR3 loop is CASSRSPGRENYGYTF. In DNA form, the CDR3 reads TGCGCCAGCAGCCGGTCACCGGGACGGGAAAACTATGGCTACACCTTC.

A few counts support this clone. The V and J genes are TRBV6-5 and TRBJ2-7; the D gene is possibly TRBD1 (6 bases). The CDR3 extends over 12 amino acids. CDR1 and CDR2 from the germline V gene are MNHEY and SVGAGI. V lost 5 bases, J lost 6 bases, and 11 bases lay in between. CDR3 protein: CASSLDRSEQYF. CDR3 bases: TGTGCCAGCAGTCTTGACAGGAGCGAGCAGTACTTC.

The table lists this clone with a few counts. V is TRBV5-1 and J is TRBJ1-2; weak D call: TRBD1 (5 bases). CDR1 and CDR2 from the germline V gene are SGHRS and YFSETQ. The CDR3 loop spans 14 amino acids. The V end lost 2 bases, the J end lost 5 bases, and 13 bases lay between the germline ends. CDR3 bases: TGCGCCAGCAGCTTTTATCCGGGGACTTATGGCTACACCTTC. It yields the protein CASSFYPGTYGYTF.

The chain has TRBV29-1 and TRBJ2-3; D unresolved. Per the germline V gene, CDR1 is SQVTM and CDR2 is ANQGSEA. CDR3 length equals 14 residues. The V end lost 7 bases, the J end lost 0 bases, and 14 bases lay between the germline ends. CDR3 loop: CSATRVGSTDTQYF. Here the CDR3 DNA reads TGCAGCGCCACCCGGGTAGGGAGCACAGATACGCAGTATTTT.

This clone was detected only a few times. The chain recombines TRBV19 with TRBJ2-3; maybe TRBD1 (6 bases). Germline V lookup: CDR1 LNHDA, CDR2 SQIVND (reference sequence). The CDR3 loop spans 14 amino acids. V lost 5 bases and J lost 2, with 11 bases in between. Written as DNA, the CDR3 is TGTGCCAGTAGTCTGCAGGGGTCCACAGATACGCAGTATTTT. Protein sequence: CASSLQGSTDTQYF.